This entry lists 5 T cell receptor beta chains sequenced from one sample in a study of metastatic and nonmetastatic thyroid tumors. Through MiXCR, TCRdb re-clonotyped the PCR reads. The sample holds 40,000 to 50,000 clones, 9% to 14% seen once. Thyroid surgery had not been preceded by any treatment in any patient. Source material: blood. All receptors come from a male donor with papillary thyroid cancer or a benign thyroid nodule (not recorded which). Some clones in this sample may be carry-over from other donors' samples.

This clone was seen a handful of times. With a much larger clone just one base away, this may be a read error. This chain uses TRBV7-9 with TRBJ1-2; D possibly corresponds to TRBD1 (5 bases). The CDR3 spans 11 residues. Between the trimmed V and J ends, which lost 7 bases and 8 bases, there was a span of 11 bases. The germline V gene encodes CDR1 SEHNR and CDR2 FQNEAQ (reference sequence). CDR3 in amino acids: CASTSWGGYTF. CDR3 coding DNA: TGTGCCAGCACCTCCTGGGGCGGCTACACCTTC.

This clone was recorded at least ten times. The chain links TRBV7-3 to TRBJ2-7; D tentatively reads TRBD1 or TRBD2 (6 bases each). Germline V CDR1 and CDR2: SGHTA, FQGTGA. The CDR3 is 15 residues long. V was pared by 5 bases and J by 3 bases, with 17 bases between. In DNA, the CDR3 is TGTGCCAGCAGCCCCCTTGGAGGGGGGATCTACGAGCAGTACTTC. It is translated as CASSPLGGGIYEQYF.

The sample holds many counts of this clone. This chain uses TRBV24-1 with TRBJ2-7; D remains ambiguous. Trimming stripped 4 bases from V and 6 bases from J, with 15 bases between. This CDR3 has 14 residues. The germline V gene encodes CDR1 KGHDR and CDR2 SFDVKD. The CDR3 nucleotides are TGTGCCACCAGTGACGGTGCCCTGGTTGCCGAGCAGTACTTC. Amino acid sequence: CATSDGALVAEQYF.

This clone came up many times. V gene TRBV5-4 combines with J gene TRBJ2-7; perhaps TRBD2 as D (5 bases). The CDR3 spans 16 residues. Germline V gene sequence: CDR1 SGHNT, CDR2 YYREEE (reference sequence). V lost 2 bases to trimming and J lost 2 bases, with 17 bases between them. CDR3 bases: TGTGCCAGCAGCTTCGGAGACGCACTAGGCGCCTACGAGCAGTACTTC. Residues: CASSFGDALGAYEQYF.

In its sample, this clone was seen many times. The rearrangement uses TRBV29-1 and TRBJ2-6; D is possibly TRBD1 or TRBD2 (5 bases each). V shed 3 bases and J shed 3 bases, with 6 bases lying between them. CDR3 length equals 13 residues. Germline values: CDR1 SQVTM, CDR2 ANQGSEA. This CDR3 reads CSVDGGGANVLTF. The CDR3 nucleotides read TGCAGCGTTGATGGGGGTGGGGCCAACGTCCTGACTTTC.